This T cell receptor beta chain appears in the sequencing data of a study of monozygotic twins with inflammatory bowel disease. This CDR3 spans 16 amino acids. From germline, CDR1 is MDHEN and CDR2 SYDVKM. No DNA is given; TCRdb re-called the 5' RACE reads and lists each CDR3 protein once. The data include some 150,000 distinct CDR3 sequences; the top ten clones carry more than 0.95%. The chain is built from TRBV28 and TRBJ1-3; TCRdb calls TRBD1, which cannot be checked without DNA. This clonotype was obtained from a human donor with ulcerative colitis or Crohn's disease, or a healthy co-twin of an affected twin (not recorded which). Sequencing was performed on blood. CDR3 residues: CASSSMAGPSGNTIYF.